This TCR beta chain was sequenced in a study of early T cells in non-severe SARS-CoV-2 infection. Study context: Sequenced material consisted of bulk RNA (from unsorted whole blood), and chains were unpaired.

Individual cDNA molecules received unique molecular identifiers during library preparation. TCRdb re-called the 5' RACE reads with MiXCR, one entry per CDR3 protein. Of under 50,000 distinct CDR3 sequences listed, about 4.1% are singletons. Study observations and caveats: Anti-spike CD8 specificities were favored by VDJdb matching, whose results missed private and CD4 specificities.

This clonotype was observed a handful of times. Its antigen remains unidentified. The sequence was obtained from an adult who was a healthcare worker with PCR-confirmed SARS-CoV-2 infection or an uninfected control (not recorded which). The sample comprised whole blood.

The CDR3, as DNA: TGTGCCAGTAAAGAGACGAATAATGAAAAACTGTTTTTT. Its translation: CASKETNNEKLFF. The chain has TRBV19 and TRBJ1-4; D call uncertain. The germline V and J ends were trimmed by 7 bases and 4 bases, with 10 bases remaining between them. Germline lookup yields CDR1 LNHDA and CDR2 SQIVND (reference sequence). This CDR3 region has 13 residues.